This T cell receptor (beta chain) was captured by sequencing in a study of T cell changes during pregnancy in multiple sclerosis (dated by TCRdb to between 2019 and 2020). Study-level background: In women with multiple sclerosis, the researchers looked at how the T cell repertoire shifted as pregnancy progressed.

The receptor library was made with the immunoSEQ multiplex PCR assay. The immuneACCESS repertoire file appears here via TCRdb, limited to in-frame rearrangements. These files lack a portion of the clones; in checked studies, under half of the deficit traces to unresolved V genes, and the cause of the others is not known. In all, the sample holds some 54,000 clones, and 93% of those were seen once. The top ten clones comprise 1.8% of the sample. Worth noting for this clone: What this receptor recognizes is not known. No per-base quality is available; no much larger clone lies one base away.

The receptor's source is a female donor with multiple sclerosis, enrolled in a pregnancy study. The sample was peripheral blood, taken after pregnancy.

In nucleotides, the sequence is TGTGCCAGCAGCTTATTTGGGACTAGCGGGAGGCCGGGGGATACGCAGTATTTT. Its protein reads: CASSLFGTSGRPGDTQYF. The rearrangement combines TRBV7-2 with TRBJ2-3, with 15 junctional bases fitting TRBD2. For this chain, trimming is 2 bases at the V end and 6 bases at the J end, and the number of junction bases without a gene match is 9. Taken from cysteine to phenylalanine, the CDR3 has 18 residues. Of the read, only the CDR3 DNA is kept; its 54 bases are in frame from base 1. Looking up the germline V gene yields CDR1 SGHTA and CDR2 FQGNSA.